Following are 14 T cell receptor beta chains from one sample sequenced in a study of cytomegalovirus exposure and HLA in healthy donors. Clones were sequenced by immunoSEQ multiplex PCR, and TCRdb holds only the in-frame ones, with some missing. The table includes roughly 260,000 clones, nearly 90% detected once. Sequencing used PBMCs. The receptor set was obtained from a woman in her late teens or twenties in good health and CMV-seronegative.

The chain combines TRBV9 with TRBJ1-1; 8 nucleotides match TRBD1. CDR3 length: 15 residues. Germline V gene lookup returns CDR1 SGDLS and CDR2 YYNGEE. V shed 3 bases, J shed 1 base, and the junction held 5 bases outside the gene matches. CDR3: CASSARTGTNTEAFF. The CDR3 coding sequence is TGTGCCAGCAGCGCCCGGACAGGGACGAACACTGAAGCTTTCTTT.

This clone was found once. This chain joins TRBV7-9 and TRBJ1-4, with 7 bases identical to TRBD1. CDR1 and CDR2 (germline): SEHNR, FQNEAQ (reference sequence). The CDR3 consists of 14 residues. The J segment lost 8 bases and the V segment lost 7 bases, leaving 10 bases of the junction unmatched. CDR3 DNA sequence: TGTGCCAGCACGGGCGAGGGGGCCGAGGAAAAACTGTTTTTT. Its protein product is CASTGEGAEEKLFF. The full variable domain, with the rest looked up from reference TRBV7-9 and TRBJ1-4, is DTGVSQNPRHKITKRGQNVTFRCDPISEHNRLYWYRQTLGQGPEFLTYFQNEAQLEKSRLLSDRFSAERPKGSFSTLEIQRTEQGDSAMYLCASTGEGAEEKLFFGSGTQLSVL.

This chain connects TRBV4-3 to TRBJ2-6, with a possible D match to TRBD2 (5 bases). CDR3 size: 15 residues. Trimming took off 4 bases at V and 0 bases at J, with 7 bases between the two ends. Germline CDR1 reads LGHNA; CDR2 reads YSLEER. The CDR3 loop reads CASSPGSSGANVLTF. The CDR3 nucleotides read TGCGCCAGCAGCCCGGGATCCTCTGGGGCCAACGTCCTGACTTTC.

This chain connects TRBV5-6 to TRBJ1-6; D gene unclear. CDR1 is SGHDT and CDR2 is YYEEEE in the germline V gene. CDR3 length: 18 residues. V lost 0 bases and J 0 bases, leaving 13 bases between the germline ends. CDR3 in DNA: TGTGCCAGCAGCTTGGGGCCACTGCGAGGCTCCTATAATTCACCCCTCCACTTT. It encodes CASSLGPLRGSYNSPLHF.

The chain is built from TRBV19 and TRBJ2-1; 8 positions agree with TRBD1. Looked up from germline, CDR1 is LNHDA and CDR2 is SQIVND (reference sequence). V shed 6 bases and J 0 bases; nucleotides not matched to a gene: 4. The CDR3 totals 15 residues. CDR3 sequence: CASRRDRGSYNEQFF. The CDR3 DNA is TGTGCCAGTAGACGCGACAGGGGCTCCTACAATGAGCAGTTCTTC.

DNA of the CDR3: TGTGCCAGCAGCTTAACGGCGACGGTGACTAACAATGAGCAGTTCTTC. Its translation: CASSLTATVTNNEQFF. This chain uses TRBV7-3 with TRBJ2-1; the D gene is possibly TRBD2 (5 bases). Trimming left V 0 bases short and J 5 bases short, with 14 bases between. CDR3 length equals 16 residues. The V gene's germline CDR1 is SGHTA and CDR2 FQGTGA.

In DNA form, the CDR3 reads TGTGCCAGCAGCTTAGCCTATACCAACACCGGGGAGCTGTTTTTT. This gives the protein CASSLAYTNTGELFF. The chain links TRBV7-3 to TRBJ2-2; the D is unclear. The CDR3 runs 15 residues. V lost 2 bases, J lost 2 bases, and 9 bases lay in between. Germline V gene lookup returns CDR1 SGHTA and CDR2 FQGTGA.

In this sample, this clone turned up once. The chain employs TRBV7-8 and TRBJ1-1; 8 bases are shared with TRBD1. V lost 5 bases and J lost 6; bases outside the gene matches: 5. This CDR3 is built from 13 residues. Germline lookup yields CDR1 SGHVS and CDR2 FQNEAQ. In DNA form, the CDR3 reads TGTGCCAGCAGCCAGGACAGGGTCCCTGAAGCTTTCTTT. This gives the protein CASSQDRVPEAFF. Drawing the rest from reference TRBV7-8 and TRBJ1-1, the complete variable domain is GAGVSQSPRYKVAKRGQDVALRCDPISGHVSLFWYQQALGQGPEFLTYFQNEAQLDKSGLPSDRFFAERPEGSVSTLKIQRTQQEDSAVYLCASSQDRVPEAFFGQGTRLTVV.

The gene calls are TRBV11-2 and TRBJ2-1; 8 bases are a match to TRBD2. V lost 5 bases, J lost 0 bases, and 3 bases stayed unmatched. This CDR3 has 15 residues. The germline V gene encodes CDR1 SGHAT and CDR2 FQNNGV. This CDR3 reads CASSPGGSSYNEQFF. The CDR3 nucleotides are TGTGCCAGCAGCCCGGGGGGGAGCTCCTACAATGAGCAGTTCTTC.

The chain is built from TRBV5-1 and TRBJ1-2, with TRBD1 matching over 10 bases. With V trimmed by 3 bases and J by 4 bases, 6 bases remained unmatched. This CDR3 has 15 amino acids. Germline V lookup: CDR1 SGHRS, CDR2 YFSETQ. The CDR3 nucleotides read TGCGCCAGCAGCTCTGGACAGGGGGTTTCCTATGGCTACACCTTC. Translated: CASSSGQGVSYGYTF.

The chain combines TRBV30 with TRBJ2-7; 10 bases are a match to TRBD2. The J segment lost 3 bases and the V segment lost 0 bases, leaving 5 bases of the junction unmatched. There are 15 residues in the CDR3. The germline gives CDR1 GTSNPN, CDR2 SVGIG (reference sequence). CDR3 DNA sequence: TGTGCCTGGAGTGTAGCGGGGGGGGCAAACTACGAGCAGTACTTC. Translating it yields CAWSVAGGANYEQYF.

The chain couples TRBV14 to TRBJ1-2, with D perhaps TRBD1 (5 bases). V lost 2 bases, J lost 5 bases, and 9 bases lay in between. The CDR3 extends over 13 amino acids. Looked up from germline, CDR1 is SGHDN and CDR2 is FVKESK. DNA for the CDR3: TGTGCCAGCAGCCAACAGGGTCGGTATGGCTACACCTTC. Residues: CASSQQGRYGYTF.

The V and J genes are TRBV2 and TRBJ2-3; the D is unclear. Germline V gives CDR1 SNHLY, CDR2 FYNNEI. The CDR3 contains 13 residues. The V end was cut by 8 bases, the J end by 3 bases, with 12 bases between. CDR3 loop: CASVLDRTDTQYF. The CDR3 coding sequence is TGTGCCAGCGTTCTTGATCGGACAGATACGCAGTATTTT.

V is TRBV19 and J is TRBJ1-5; D might be TRBD1 (5 bases). This CDR3 contains 17 residues. CDR1 and CDR2 from the germline V gene are LNHDA and SQIVND (reference sequence). Trimming cost V 4 bases and J 1 base, with 17 bases left between them. The chain's CDR3 is CASSKRVGEVSNQPQHF. CDR3 DNA: TGTGCCAGTAGTAAAAGGGTAGGGGAAGTGAGCAATCAGCCCCAGCATTTT.